A single sample is the source of the 5 T cell receptor beta chains below, sequenced in a study of blood T cell repertoires in COVID-19. The method was immunoSEQ multiplex PCR; TCRdb's version includes in-frame clones alone and lacks a portion of them. This table has 200,000 to 300,000 clones, 75% to 85% appearing once. The sequencing sample was made of peripheral blood. These receptors came from a woman older than 75 with COVID-19, enrolled during active disease.

This clone was seen once. V gene TRBV3-1 (or the pseudogene TRBV3-2) combines with J gene TRBJ2-3; D is unclear. The V gene's germline CDR1 is LGHDT and CDR2 YNNKEL (reference sequence). CDR3 size: 16 residues. V lost 0 bases and J lost 0, with 10 bases in between. CDR3 DNA sequence: TGTGCCAGCAGCCAAGATAAGGCGGAGAGCACAGATACGCAGTATTTT. Protein sequence: CASSQDKAESTDTQYF.

This clone has more than one count but fewer than ten. The chain uses TRBV6-6 and TRBJ1-2; no clear D gene. The CDR3 runs 13 residues. Germline V gene sequence: CDR1 MNHNY, CDR2 SVGAGI (reference sequence). Trimming stripped 3 bases from V and 6 bases from J, with 11 bases between. CDR3 protein: CASSYEGLNGYTF. CDR3 bases: TGTGCCAGCAGTTATGAGGGCCTTAATGGCTACACCTTC.

V and J are TRBV7-2 and TRBJ1-3, with D possibly TRBD1 on 6 matching bases. The CDR3 runs to 17 residues. Deletions cut 3 bases from V and 0 bases from J, with 15 bases between. The V gene's germline CDR1 is SGHTA and CDR2 FQGNSA. In DNA form, the CDR3 reads TGTGCCAGCAGCTTTGACAGGTTGGGGACCTCTGGAAACACCATATATTTT. Residues: CASSFDRLGTSGNTIYF.

The count of this clone is one. The J gene is TRBJ1-1, the V gene TRBV6-6; no firm D call. The germline V gene has CDR1 MNHNY and CDR2 SVGAGI (reference sequence). The CDR3 sequence is 13 residues long. V was clipped by 6 bases and J by 7 bases, with 15 bases between them. In DNA form, the CDR3 reads TGTGCCAGCAGCCGCCTCCGCTGGAGTGAAGCTTTCTTT. It codes for CASSRLRWSEAFF.

The chain links TRBV6-5 to TRBJ1-6; weak D call: TRBD1 (6 bases). Between the trimmed V and J ends, which lost 6 bases and 6 bases, there was a span of 15 bases. This CDR3 spans 15 amino acids. Germline-derived CDR1 and CDR2 are MNHEY and SVGAGI. The CDR3, as DNA: TGTGCCAGCAGCCAAGATACAGGGACTAATTCACCCCTCCACTTT. Translation gives CASSQDTGTNSPLHF.